One sample yielded the 26 T cell receptor beta chains listed below, sequenced in a study of blood T cells in healthy people across ages. The second PCR ran roughly 6 to 12 cycles with a sample-barcoded 5' primer and J-beta primers. TCRdb processed the 5' RACE reads anew with MiXCR; each CDR3 protein has one entry. The table lists over 700,000 distinct CDR3 sequences, about 53% of them singletons. The specimen sequenced was blood. These receptors all come from an elderly man in good health.

The chain recombines TRBV2 with TRBJ1-2; 9 nucleotides match TRBD1. Germline assignment: CDR1 SNHLY and CDR2 FYNNEI. J gave up 6 bases and V 8 bases, and 4 bases lay outside the gene matches. This CDR3 is built from 12 residues. CDR3 amino acids: CASLGTGHGYTF. CDR3 in DNA: TGTGCCAGCCTCGGGACAGGGCATGGCTACACCTTC.

The genes are TRBV7-9 and TRBJ1-6; a weak D match, TRBD1 (6 bases). Trimming removed 5 bases at V and 10 bases at J, with 18 bases between. This CDR3 contains 15 residues. Germline V CDR1 and CDR2: SEHNR, FQNEAQ (reference sequence). The CDR3: CASSPPGVLDSPLHF. In DNA, the CDR3 is TGTGCCAGCAGCCCACCAGGGGTTCTCGACTCACCCCTCCACTTT.

The chain couples TRBV7-2 to TRBJ2-7, with TRBD1 as a possible D gene (6 bases). The CDR3 has 13 amino acids. V lost 6 bases and J 2 bases, leaving 11 bases between the germline ends. CDR1 is SGHTA, CDR2 FQGNSA, per germline. The CDR3 nucleotides are TGTGCCAGCAGTTTCAGACAGGCCTACGAGCAGTACTTC. This encodes CASSFRQAYEQYF.

The rearrangement joins TRBV27 to TRBJ2-3; tentative D call: TRBD2 (6 bases). Germline-derived CDR1 and CDR2 are MNHEY and SMNVEV (reference sequence). The V and J ends lost 0 bases and 14 bases respectively, with 18 bases between them. This CDR3 contains 14 residues. The CDR3 bases are TGTGCCAGCAGTTTATCTAGCGGAGACAGATACGCGTATTTT. This gives the protein CASSLSSGDRYAYF.

The chain employs TRBV24-1 and TRBJ2-5; 9 positions agree with TRBD2. CDR3 length equals 14 residues. Per the germline V gene, CDR1 is KGHDR and CDR2 is SFDVKD. V lost 5 bases to trimming and J lost 11 bases; unmatched junction nucleotides: 11. The CDR3 DNA follows: TGTGCCACCAGTGGTAGCGGGAGTTTTAATGAGCAGTACTTC. Amino acids: CATSGSGSFNEQYF.

This clonotype turned up a few times. V and J are TRBV12-3 or TRBV12-4 and TRBJ2-5, with D perhaps being TRBD1 or TRBD2 (5 bases each). Trimming removed 5 bases at V and 1 base at J, with 11 bases between. This CDR3 contains 14 residues. The chain's CDR3 is CASSTRGSQETQYF. The CDR3 coding sequence is TGTGCCAGCAGTACCCGGGGCAGCCAAGAGACCCAGTACTTC.

The gene calls are TRBV13 and TRBJ1-1, with D tentatively TRBD1 (5 bases). The V end lost 7 bases, the J end lost 4 bases, and 19 bases lay between the germline ends. Per germline, CDR1 PRHDT and CDR2 FYEKMQ (reference sequence). The CDR3 loop spans 15 amino acids. The CDR3 DNA reads as TGTGCCAGCAAGGGGCGGGAAACCGGGGGCACTGAAGCTTTCTTT. Amino acids: CASKGRETGGTEAFF. Using reference TRBV13 and TRBJ1-1 for the parts outside the CDR3, the full variable domain is AAGVIQSPRHLIKEKRETATLKCYPIPRHDTVYWYQQGPGQDPQFLISFYEKMQSDKGSIPDRFSAQQFSDYHSELNMSSLELGDSALYFCASKGRETGGTEAFFGQGTRLTVV.

The rearrangement uses TRBV27 and TRBJ1-4, with D tentatively TRBD1 (5 bases). CDR1 and CDR2 from the germline V gene are MNHEY and SMNVEV (reference sequence). This CDR3 contains 18 residues. Trimming cost V 3 bases and J 5 bases, with 22 bases left between them. The CDR3 sequence is CASSFLSVPGTENEKLFF. DNA for the CDR3: TGTGCCAGCAGTTTCCTCTCTGTACCCGGGACCGAAAATGAAAAACTGTTTTTT.

The table lists this clonotype with many counts. The genes are TRBV5-1 and TRBJ2-5; D is ambiguous. Germline V gene data show CDR1 as SGHRS and CDR2 as YFSETQ. V lost 4 bases to trimming and J lost 1 base, with 17 bases between them. This CDR3 has 16 residues. CDR3 loop: CASSTDPSGAQETQYF. The CDR3, as DNA: TGCGCCAGCAGCACAGACCCGTCAGGCGCCCAAGAGACCCAGTACTTC.

The CDR3 here is CSARDRTSGRANEQFF. The DNA for the CDR3 is TGCAGTGCTAGAGATCGGACTAGCGGGAGGGCCAATGAGCAGTTCTTC. This chain links TRBV20-1 with TRBJ2-1, with 15 bases fitting TRBD2. This CDR3 is built from 16 residues. Losses at the gene ends were 0 bases for V and 6 bases for J; bases not matched to a gene: 3. Germline V CDR1 and CDR2: DFQATT, SNEGSKA (reference sequence).

The chain employs TRBV3-1 and TRBJ1-6; D is undetermined. The CDR3 runs to 14 residues. V was cut by 3 bases and J by 3 bases, with 6 bases left in between. From germline, CDR1 is LGHDT and CDR2 YNNKEL (reference sequence). The DNA for the CDR3 is TGTGCCAGCAGCCAGGGTTTCTATAATTCACCCCTCCACTTT. This encodes CASSQGFYNSPLHF.

This clonotype was counted only a few times. The CDR3 sequence is CASSHSSGSEQYF. The CDR3 bases are TGCGCCAGCAGCCATTCCTCAGGGAGCGAGCAGTACTTC. The J gene is TRBJ2-7, the V gene TRBV5-1, with D perhaps matching TRBD1 or TRBD2 (5 bases each). This CDR3 comprises 13 residues. Trimming pared 4 bases from V and 6 bases from J, leaving 14 bases between. CDR1 and CDR2 from the germline V gene are SGHRS and YFSETQ.

This clonotype was seen more than once but under ten times. The V call is TRBV29-1, the J call TRBJ2-5; TRBD1 agrees at 7 bases. The CDR3 contains 13 residues. V trimming: 8 bases; J trimming: 5 bases; junction bases outside the gene matches: 11. Germline CDR1 reads SQVTM; CDR2 reads ANQGSEA. CDR3 in amino acids: CSLLGGAGETQYF. The CDR3 DNA reads as TGCAGCCTTCTAGGGGGCGCCGGGGAGACCCAGTACTTC.

The J gene is TRBJ2-3, the V gene TRBV10-3, with D possibly TRBD2 on 6 matching bases. Per the germline V gene, CDR1 is ENHRY and CDR2 is SYGVKD. Deletions cut 3 bases from V and 6 bases from J, with 7 bases between. The CDR3 has 12 residues. DNA for the CDR3: TGTGCCATCAGTGATGGGGGGGATACGCAGTATTTT. It yields the protein CAISDGGDTQYF.

This clonotype was counted only a few times. The V gene is TRBV7-2, the J gene TRBJ2-7; a weak D match, TRBD2 (6 bases). Trimming removed 5 bases at V and 3 bases at J, with 11 bases between. The germline V gene has CDR1 SGHTA and CDR2 FQGNSA. This CDR3 has 13 residues. CDR3 in amino acids: CASSPGLLYEQYF. In nucleotides, the CDR3 is TGTGCCAGCAGCCCGGGACTTCTCTACGAGCAGTACTTC.

The chain couples TRBV9 to TRBJ1-2, with unresolved D. Between the trimmed V and J ends, which lost 0 bases and 2 bases, there was a span of 8 bases. This CDR3 contains 14 residues. The germline CDR1 and CDR2 sequences are SGDLS and YYNGEE. The CDR3 nucleotides are TGTGCCAGCAGCGTAGTACCCGAAAACTATGGCTACACCTTC. This gives the protein CASSVVPENYGYTF.

The CDR3 reads CASSQGARTGYYGYTF. The CDR3 DNA reads TGTGCCAGCAGCCAAGGGGCAAGGACAGGCTACTATGGCTACACCTTC. The J gene is TRBJ1-2, the V gene TRBV3-1, with 7 bases lining up with TRBD1. The length of the CDR3 is 16 residues. Germline CDR1 is LGHDT and CDR2 is YNNKEL (reference sequence). V lost 1 base and J lost 3; bases outside the gene matches: 8. Full variable domain (remainder filled in from reference TRBV3-1 and TRBJ1-2): DTAVSQTPKYLVTQMGNDKSIKCEQNLGHDTMYWYKQDSKKFLKIMFSYNNKELIINETVPNRFSPKSPDKAHLNLHINSLELGDSAVYFCASSQGARTGYYGYTFGSGTRLTVV.

This chain uses TRBV4-1 with TRBJ2-7, with TRBD1 matching 7 bases. The CDR3 is 13 residues long. The J segment lost 6 bases and the V segment lost 3 bases, leaving 5 bases of the junction unmatched. CDR1 and CDR2 from the germline V gene are MGHRA and YSYEKL. CDR3 loop: CASSHLTGAEQYF. CDR3 sequence (DNA): TGCGCCAGCAGCCATCTAACAGGGGCCGAGCAGTACTTC.

This chain uses TRBV7-9 with TRBJ1-2; D is undetermined. The CDR3 loop spans 14 amino acids. Germline loops: CDR1 SEHNR, CDR2 FQNEAQ (reference sequence). V was shortened by 0 bases and J by 6 bases, with 11 bases between the two germline ends. This chain's CDR3 is CASSLAHDSDGYTF. CDR3 bases: TGTGCCAGCAGCTTAGCGCACGATTCCGATGGCTACACCTTC.

The rearrangement uses TRBV29-1 and TRBJ2-1; D gene uncertain. Germline V gene data show CDR1 as SQVTM and CDR2 as ANQGSEA. The CDR3 runs 13 residues. Trimming cost V 0 bases and J 8 bases, with 11 bases left between them. The CDR3 reads CSVEDQASDEQFF. The CDR3 region has the DNA TGCAGCGTTGAAGATCAGGCCTCCGATGAGCAGTTCTTC.

The rearrangement joins TRBV20-1 to TRBJ1-5, with D uncertain. The CDR3 has 15 amino acids. The ends were cut back, 7 bases at V and 0 bases at J, with 16 bases in the middle. Germline V gene data show CDR1 as DFQATT and CDR2 as SNEGSKA (reference sequence). The CDR3 DNA is TGCAGTGGGACGACGCGGGGTAATAGCAATCAGCCCCAGCATTTT. Residues: CSGTTRGNSNQPQHF.

The chain is built from TRBV2 and TRBJ1-5; D is unclear. The CDR3 has 13 amino acids. Per germline, CDR1 SNHLY and CDR2 FYNNEI. The V end was cut by 5 bases, the J end by 4 bases, with 9 bases between. The CDR3 spells CASSRRENQPQHF. In DNA form, the CDR3 reads TGTGCCAGCAGTAGACGGGAAAATCAGCCCCAGCATTTT.

This clonotype was recorded a few times. V and J are TRBV5-1 and TRBJ2-4; 9 bases fit TRBD1. Germline V gene sequence: CDR1 SGHRS, CDR2 YFSETQ. The CDR3 extends over 14 amino acids. The V gene end was trimmed by 3 bases and the J gene end by 7 bases; junction bases not matched to a gene: 5. The CDR3 DNA reads as TGCGCCAGCAGCTCGGGACAGGGTTGGAACATTCAGTACTTC. Encoded protein: CASSSGQGWNIQYF.

V and J are TRBV18 and TRBJ2-5, with D perhaps matching TRBD1 (5 bases). Germline V gene lookup returns CDR1 KGHSH and CDR2 LQKENI. V was clipped by 3 bases and J by 11 bases, with 22 bases between them. CDR3 length: 15 amino acids. CDR3 coding DNA: TGTGCCAGCTCACCGGGGCAAACACCCTACAATGAGCAGTACTTC. Its translation is CASSPGQTPYNEQYF.

V usage is TRBV7-3 and J usage is TRBJ2-1, with TRBD2 matching 7 bases. CDR3 length: 15 amino acids. J gave up 8 bases and V 0 bases, and 7 bases lay outside the gene matches. Germline values: CDR1 SGHTA, CDR2 FQGTGA. CDR3 sequence: CASSLTAGVLYEQFF. CDR3 DNA sequence: TGTGCCAGCAGCTTAACGGCGGGAGTCTTATATGAGCAGTTCTTC. The full variable domain, in which reference TRBV7-3 and TRBJ2-1 provide the parts outside the CDR3, is GAGVSQTPSNKVTEKGKYVELRCDPISGHTALYWYRQSLGQGPEFLIYFQGTGAADDSGLPNDRFFAVRPEGSVSTLKIQRTERGDSAVYLCASSLTAGVLYEQFFGPGTRLTVL.

The chain combines TRBV13 with TRBJ2-5; TRBD2 aligns across 7 bases. V lost 4 bases and J lost 11; bases outside the gene matches: 13. This CDR3 comprises 14 residues. Germline V gene lookup returns CDR1 PRHDT and CDR2 FYEKMQ (reference sequence). CDR3 loop: CASSYGGRGEEQYF. DNA for the CDR3: TGTGCCAGCAGCTACGGGGGGAGGGGAGAGGAGCAGTACTTC.